This passage covers 27 T cell receptor beta chains from one sample sequenced in a study of T cell responses to AZD1222 COVID-19 vaccine. TCRdb's table, derived via immunoSEQ multiplex PCR, lists solely in-frame clones and lacks some. The repertoire has around 120,000 clones, about 90% of them found once; the top ten carry 6.5% to 9.5%. This material consisted of peripheral blood, taken on day 0 of AZD1222 vaccination. These receptors came from an adult in good health.

This chain joins TRBV10-3 and TRBJ2-2; 7 bases align to TRBD2. Germline-derived CDR1 and CDR2 are ENHRY and SYGVKD. CDR3 length: 16 amino acids. The V and J ends lost 4 bases and 4 bases, in that order; junction bases with no gene match: 9. The CDR3 is CAISGIAGQGTGELFF. In nucleotides, the CDR3 is TGTGCCATCAGTGGAATAGCGGGCCAGGGCACCGGGGAGCTGTTTTTT.

The rearrangement joins TRBV3-1 (or the pseudogene TRBV3-2) to TRBJ2-7; 8 positions match TRBD2. Germline V gene sequence: CDR1 LGHDT, CDR2 YNNKEL (reference sequence). Trimming cost V 2 bases and J 2 bases; bases outside gene matches: 8. This CDR3 has 16 amino acids. The CDR3, as DNA: TGTGCCAGCAGCCAATATAGCGGGATAAATACCTACGAGCAGTACTTC. Protein product: CASSQYSGINTYEQYF.

This chain joins TRBV6-5 and TRBJ2-7; TRBD2 is a possible D gene (5 bases). The CDR3 runs to 13 residues. The ends were cut back, 6 bases at V and 4 bases at J, with 13 bases in the middle. Germline values: CDR1 MNHEY, CDR2 SVGAGI. CDR3: CASSFPGGYEQYF. The CDR3 DNA reads TGTGCCAGCAGCTTCCCAGGAGGATACGAGCAGTACTTC.

The chain is built from TRBV21-1 and TRBJ2-1; TRBD2, as called in the table, went unchecked against the DNA. TRBV21-1 is a known pseudogene. This CDR3 is 12 amino acids long. This CDR3 is CASPVARNEQFF. The CDR3 DNA reads as TGTGCCAGCCCGGTTGCCCGCAATGAGCAGTTCTTC.

This chain joins TRBV11-2 and TRBJ2-7; D possibly corresponds to TRBD2 (5 bases). This CDR3 region has 12 residues. V lost 5 bases and J 3 bases, leaving 8 bases between the germline ends. Germline V gene sequence: CDR1 SGHAT, CDR2 FQNNGV. CDR3 region: CASSEGRYEQYF. DNA of the CDR3: TGTGCCAGCAGCGAGGGCCGCTACGAGCAGTACTTC.

V gene TRBV18 combines with J gene TRBJ1-4, with D unclear. CDR1 and CDR2 (germline): KGHSH, LQKENI. Deletions cut 4 bases from V and 4 bases from J, with 7 bases between. The CDR3 sequence is 13 residues long. CDR3 sequence: CASSLDLNEKLFF. CDR3 sequence (DNA): TGTGCCAGCTCACTGGACCTTAATGAAAAACTGTTTTTT. The entire variable domain, with the rest obtained from reference TRBV18 and TRBJ1-4, is as follows: NAGVMQNPRHLVRRRGQEARLRCSPMKGHSHVYWYRQLPEEGLKFMVYLQKENIIDESGMPKERFSAEFPKEGPSILRIQQVVRGDSAAYFCASSLDLNEKLFFGSGTQLSVL.

The sample holds a few counts of this clone. The gene calls are TRBV4-2 and TRBJ2-5, with TRBD2 matching over 8 bases. The CDR3 totals 15 residues. Germline trimming cut 4 bases from V and 4 bases from J; bases unmatched to any gene: 8. Germline V gene data show CDR1 as LGHNA and CDR2 as YNFKEQ. The CDR3 sequence: CASSPRGGEAETQYF. The CDR3 nucleotides read TGTGCCAGCAGCCCCCGGGGGGGGGAGGCAGAGACCCAGTACTTC.

The sample holds a few counts of this clone. This chain uses TRBV5-1 with TRBJ2-2; D ambiguous. This CDR3 comprises 13 residues. Germline values: CDR1 SGHRS, CDR2 YFSETQ. Trimming shortened V by 3 bases and J by 3 bases, and 6 bases separated the two germline ends. The DNA for the CDR3 is TGCGCCAGCAGCTCGACTCACACCGGGGAGCTGTTTTTT. Protein product: CASSSTHTGELFF. Complete variable domain (other parts from reference TRBV5-1 and TRBJ2-2): KAGVTQTPRYLIKTRGQQVTLSCSPISGHRSVSWYQQTPGQGLQFLFEYFSETQRNKGNFPGRFSGRQFSNSRSEMNVSTLELGDSALYLCASSSTHTGELFFGEGSRLTVL.

The rearrangement uses TRBV6-4 and TRBJ2-2, with D uncertain. Germline V gene data show CDR1 as MRHNA and CDR2 as SNTAGT. CDR3 length equals 13 residues. V was pared by 5 bases and J by 1 base, with 5 bases between. DNA of the CDR3: TGTGCCAGCAGTATAGAGAACACCGGGGAGCTGTTTTTT. Residues: CASSIENTGELFF.

V gene TRBV5-1 combines with J gene TRBJ2-7; a possible D gene is TRBD1 (5 bases). Trimming took 1 base from V and 2 from J, leaving 13 bases between them. The CDR3 length is 15 residues. Germline V CDR1 and CDR2: SGHRS, YFSETQ. DNA of the CDR3: TGCGCCAGCAGCTTGTTCGGACAAGGGCCCTACGAGCAGTACTTC. This gives the protein CASSLFGQGPYEQYF. Supplemented by reference TRBV5-1 and TRBJ2-7, the full variable domain reads KAGVTQTPRYLIKTRGQQVTLSCSPISGHRSVSWYQQTPGQGLQFLFEYFSETQRNKGNFPGRFSGRQFSNSRSEMNVSTLELGDSALYLCASSLFGQGPYEQYFGPGTRLTVT.

This clone was seen just once. This chain connects TRBV7-8 to TRBJ1-1; D uncertain. Germline CDR1 reads SGHVS; CDR2 reads FQNEAQ. The CDR3 is 14 amino acids. The V end lost 1 base, the J end lost 0 bases, and 6 bases lay between the germline ends. In DNA, the CDR3 is TGTGCCAGCAGCTTAGAAAGGGTGAACACTGAAGCTTTCTTT. It encodes CASSLERVNTEAFF.

The chain links TRBV6-1 to TRBJ1-1, with 9 bases that match TRBD1. CDR1 MNHNS and CDR2 SASEGT come from the germline V gene. The ends lost 1 base at V and 3 bases at J; junction bases unmatched: 3. This CDR3 is built from 15 residues. The DNA of the CDR3 is TGTGCCAGCAGTGAAGATGACAGGGGGGACACTGAAGCTTTCTTT. Residues: CASSEDDRGDTEAFF.

The CDR3 is CATSDSHRLADQETQYF. The CDR3, as DNA: TGTGCCACCAGTGATTCCCACCGACTAGCGGACCAAGAGACCCAGTACTTC. The rearrangement links TRBV24-1 to TRBJ2-5; 9 nucleotides align to TRBD2. Trimming cost V 2 bases and J 0 bases; bases outside gene matches: 6. The CDR3 totals 17 residues. CDR1 and CDR2 (germline): KGHDR, SFDVKD.

This clone showed up just a few times. The chain has TRBV12-3 or TRBV12-4 and TRBJ1-1; D ambiguous. V was pared by 5 bases and J by 1 base, with 8 bases between. The CDR3 covers 13 residues. CDR3 region: CASSARGNTEAFF. CDR3 sequence (DNA): TGTGCCAGCAGTGCCCGGGGGAACACTGAAGCTTTCTTT.

V gene TRBV19 combines with J gene TRBJ1-1, with D unclear. The CDR3 runs to 12 residues. V lost 6 bases, J lost 11 bases, and 16 bases lay in between. Germline-derived CDR1 and CDR2 are LNHDA and SQIVND (reference sequence). The CDR3 protein is CASSPLGGRAFF. The CDR3, as DNA: TGTGCCAGTAGCCCTCTAGGAGGACGGGCTTTCTTT.

The rearrangement joins TRBV6-6 to TRBJ2-4; tentative D call: TRBD1 (6 bases). V dropped 10 bases and J dropped 1 base, with 14 bases sitting between them. This CDR3 is built from 14 residues. Germline V gene sequence: CDR1 MNHNY, CDR2 SVGAGI (reference sequence). The CDR3 here is CATGDEFAKNIQYF. The CDR3 bases are TGTGCCACAGGGGACGAGTTTGCCAAAAACATTCAGTACTTC.

This clone was picked up a small number of times. J is TRBJ2-2 and V is TRBV3-1 (or the pseudogene TRBV3-2); D is possibly TRBD2 (6 bases). Trimming took 4 bases from V and 4 from J, leaving 16 bases between them. The germline gives CDR1 LGHDT, CDR2 YNNKEL (reference sequence). This CDR3 has 16 residues. The CDR3 protein is CASSPPGDSSTGELFF. In DNA, the CDR3 is TGTGCCAGCAGCCCACCTGGGGACTCCTCCACCGGGGAGCTGTTTTTT.

The rearrangement uses TRBV19 and TRBJ1-5, with D perhaps TRBD1 (5 bases). CDR3 length: 14 residues. Germline CDR1 is LNHDA and CDR2 is SQIVND (reference sequence). V was shortened by 7 bases and J by 4 bases, with 14 bases between the two germline ends. As DNA, the CDR3 is TGTGCCAGTACCGACATGGGGGGGAATCAGCCCCAGCATTTT. Translated, it gives CASTDMGGNQPQHF.

The chain employs TRBV5-8 and TRBJ2-2, with D perhaps matching TRBD2 (5 bases). Germline V lookup: CDR1 SGHTS, CDR2 YDEGEE. Trimming removed 3 bases at V and 4 bases at J, with 7 bases between. The CDR3 sequence is 13 residues long. The chain's CDR3 is CASSSGFTGELFF. CDR3 DNA sequence: TGTGCCAGCAGCTCGGGGTTCACCGGGGAGCTGTTTTTT. Together with reference TRBV5-8 and TRBJ2-2, the CDR3 gives the full variable domain: EAGVTQSPTHLIKTRGQQATLRCSPISGHTSVYWYQQALGLGLQFLLWYDEGEERNRGNFPPRFSGRQFPNYSSELNVNALELEDSALYLCASSSGFTGELFFGEGSRLTVL.

CDR3 loop: CASSGDRGRGNTEAFF. The CDR3 region has the DNA TGCGCCAGCAGCGGGGACCGCGGACGAGGGAACACTGAAGCTTTCTTT. The rearrangement links TRBV5-1 to TRBJ1-1; maybe TRBD1 (5 bases). V was shortened by 4 bases and J by 1 base, with 17 bases between the two germline ends. The CDR3 is 16 residues long. Germline V gene lookup returns CDR1 SGHRS and CDR2 YFSETQ. Full variable domain (missing parts from reference TRBV5-1 and TRBJ1-1): KAGVTQTPRYLIKTRGQQVTLSCSPISGHRSVSWYQQTPGQGLQFLFEYFSETQRNKGNFPGRFSGRQFSNSRSEMNVSTLELGDSALYLCASSGDRGRGNTEAFFGQGTRLTVV.

The chain joins TRBV11-2 to TRBJ2-1, with 14 bases that match TRBD2. Germline values: CDR1 SGHAT, CDR2 FQNNGV. V was clipped by 7 bases and J by 8 bases; unmatched bases: 10. The CDR3 contains 16 residues. The CDR3 coding sequence is TGTGCCAGCATCCTAAGCGGGACTAGCGGGAGTTATGAGCAGTTCTTC. It translates to CASILSGTSGSYEQFF.

This clone has a single count. This chain joins TRBV7-3 and TRBJ1-2, with 7 bases aligning to TRBD1. Germline values: CDR1 SGHTA, CDR2 FQGTGA. Trimming took 8 bases from V and 3 from J; bases not matched to a gene: 27. The CDR3 spans 20 residues. The chain's CDR3 is CASALRPLAGGKGIYYGYTF. CDR3 coding DNA: TGTGCCAGCGCATTACGCCCACTAGCAGGGGGGAAAGGTATATACTATGGCTACACCTTC.

The chain employs TRBV7-2 and TRBJ2-1; tentative D call: TRBD2 (6 bases). V gave up 0 bases and J gave up 8 bases, with 11 bases separating them. Germline V gene lookup returns CDR1 SGHTA and CDR2 FQGNSA. The CDR3 is 14 amino acids. CDR3: CASSLAGGLDEQFF. The DNA of the CDR3 is TGTGCCAGCAGCTTAGCGGGAGGTTTGGATGAGCAGTTCTTC.

The chain links TRBV10-2 to TRBJ1-3, with D possibly TRBD1 on 5 matching bases. V lost 0 bases and J lost 2, with 8 bases in between. Germline V gives CDR1 WSHSY, CDR2 SAAADI. The CDR3 is 15 amino acids. CDR3 region: CASSESGVAGNTIYF. CDR3 nucleotides: TGCGCCAGCAGTGAGTCGGGGGTGGCTGGAAACACCATATATTTT.

This chain's CDR3 is CASSSCIRLVPANEQYF. The CDR3, as DNA: TGTGCCAGCAGCTCCTGCATCCGACTAGTTCCGGCGAACGAGCAGTACTTC. J is TRBJ2-7 and V is TRBV12-1; TRBD2 is the table's D call and was not checked against the DNA. TRBV12-1 is reported as a pseudogene. This CDR3 has 17 amino acids.

J is TRBJ1-2 and V is TRBV12-3 or TRBV12-4; D remains unclear. CDR3 length equals 12 residues. Trimming removed 7 bases from V and 5 bases from J, with 11 bases in between. The DNA of the CDR3 is TGTGCCAGCACCCCCTTTGGTTATGGCTACACCTTC. Protein product: CASTPFGYGYTF.

The chain employs TRBV11-2 and TRBJ1-5; 7 nucleotides align to TRBD1. CDR1 is SGHAT, CDR2 FQNNGV, per germline. The J segment lost 7 bases and the V segment lost 5 bases, leaving 8 bases of the junction unmatched. The length of the CDR3 is 14 residues. The CDR3 reads CASSRRQGGQPQHF. Written as DNA, the CDR3 is TGTGCCAGCAGCCGACGACAGGGAGGACAGCCCCAGCATTTT.